Given below is one T cell receptor beta chain in context. This sample was included in a study of blood T cell repertoires in COVID-19. Study-level information: Acute and convalescent COVID-19 samples came from the United States, Italy and Spain. In each case, the material was cDNA or gDNA derived from T cells, B-cell-depleted T cells, or PBMCs.

This CDR3 comprises 16 residues. Germline CDR1 and CDR2: SEHNR and FQNEAQ (reference sequence). V was shortened by 1 base and J by 4 bases, with 17 bases between the two germline ends. Sequencing was performed with immunoSEQ multiplex PCR; in TCRdb, only in-frame clones are kept and a portion is missing. Found here are 300,000 to 350,000 clones, 80% to 90% of them singletons; the top ten hold about 4%. The clonotype originates from a middle-aged woman with acute COVID-19. Sequencing was done on a sample of PBMCs or T cells enriched from blood (not recorded which). V gene TRBV7-9 combines with J gene TRBJ2-7; maybe TRBD1 (5 bases). The CDR3 region has the DNA TGTGCCAGCAGCTTAGATGGACCGTCCAACAGGTACGAGCAGTACTTC. Translating it yields CASSLDGPSNRYEQYF. The entire variable domain, with the rest obtained from reference TRBV7-9 and TRBJ2-7, is as follows: DTGVSQNPRHKITKRGQNVTFRCDPISEHNRLYWYRQTLGQGPEFLTYFQNEAQLEKSRLLSDRFSAERPKGSFSTLEIQRTEQGDSAMYLCASSLDGPSNRYEQYFGPGTRLTVT.